Each of the 19 T cell receptor beta chains below was sequenced from the same sample in a study of blood T cell repertoires in COVID-19. The assay was immunoSEQ multiplex PCR, and TCRdb's table has in-frame clones only and misses some. Here the sample spans some 340,000 clones, 85% being singletons. The source material was peripheral blood. The receptors stem from a woman under 30 with acute or convalescent COVID-19.

The CDR3 region has the DNA TGTGCCAGCAGTTCCGACAGGGTGGATCAGCCCCAGCATTTT. Translating it yields CASSSDRVDQPQHF. The V gene is TRBV5-6, the J gene TRBJ1-5; the match to TRBD1 covers 7 bases. CDR1 SGHDT and CDR2 YYEEEE come from the germline V gene. V trimming: 5 bases; J trimming: 5 bases; junction bases outside the gene matches: 7. The CDR3 totals 14 residues.

The V and J genes are TRBV2 and TRBJ1-5, with a weak D call TRBD1 (6 bases). V was shortened by 9 bases and J by 1 base, with 13 bases between the two germline ends. The CDR3 extends over 14 amino acids. Germline values: CDR1 SNHLY, CDR2 FYNNEI. The CDR3 loop reads CASTGLKSNQPQHF. The CDR3 nucleotides read TGTGCCAGTACAGGGTTGAAGAGCAATCAGCCCCAGCATTTT.

The J gene is TRBJ1-5, the V gene TRBV5-1; D is uncertain. Germline values: CDR1 SGHRS, CDR2 YFSETQ. This CDR3 region has 13 residues. V gave up 5 bases and J gave up 2 bases, with 8 bases separating them. CDR3 sequence reads: CASREDGNQPQHF. The CDR3 nucleotides are TGCGCCAGCAGGGAGGATGGCAATCAGCCCCAGCATTTT. Combining the CDR3 with reference TRBV5-1 and TRBJ1-5 gives the whole variable domain KAGVTQTPRYLIKTRGQQVTLSCSPISGHRSVSWYQQTPGQGLQFLFEYFSETQRNKGNFPGRFSGRQFSNSRSEMNVSTLELGDSALYLCASREDGNQPQHFGDGTRLSIL.

The chain recombines TRBV9 with TRBJ1-5; D might be TRBD1 (6 bases). The CDR3 has 13 amino acids. The germline V gene has CDR1 SGDLS and CDR2 YYNGEE. V lost 4 bases and J 7 bases, leaving 12 bases between the germline ends. The CDR3, as DNA: TGTGCCAGCAGCCAATCAGGGGACCAGCCCCAGCATTTT. This sequence encodes CASSQSGDQPQHF.

The rearrangement uses TRBV14 and TRBJ1-5; weak D call: TRBD1 (5 bases). Trimming removed 2 bases from V and 0 bases from J, with 11 bases in between. The CDR3 contains 16 residues. Germline CDR1 and CDR2: SGHDN and FVKESK. DNA of the CDR3: TGTGCCAGCAGCCAACCTCAGGGTAATAGCAATCAGCCCCAGCATTTT. This gives the protein CASSQPQGNSNQPQHF.

V is TRBV19 and J is TRBJ2-1; no reliable D call. The ends were cut back, 5 bases at V and 4 bases at J, with 12 bases in the middle. CDR3 size: 14 residues. Germline V CDR1 and CDR2: LNHDA, SQIVND (reference sequence). In DNA, the CDR3 is TGTGCCAGTAGTGTTCGGGTTATGTACAATGAGCAGTTCTTC. This sequence encodes CASSVRVMYNEQFF.

V and J are TRBV5-1 and TRBJ1-2, with 8 bases lining up with TRBD1. CDR3 size: 12 residues. Losses at the gene ends were 3 bases for V and 7 bases for J; bases not matched to a gene: 2. The germline gives CDR1 SGHRS, CDR2 YFSETQ. The DNA for the CDR3 is TGCGCCAGCAGCTGGACAGGGTCTGGCTACACCTTC. It yields the protein CASSWTGSGYTF.

The chain combines TRBV2 with TRBJ2-5, with 10 positions matching TRBD2. The junction had 5 bases not matched to a gene; V was cut back by 3 bases and J by 4 bases. Germline loops: CDR1 SNHLY, CDR2 FYNNEI. This CDR3 comprises 15 residues. The CDR3 DNA is TGTGCCAGCAGTGAGCTAGCGGGAGTAGGAGAGACCCAGTACTTC. Translation gives CASSELAGVGETQYF.

The chain couples TRBV5-1 to TRBJ1-2; D is unresolved. There are 14 residues in the CDR3. Germline CDR1 is SGHRS and CDR2 is YFSETQ. The V and J ends lost 0 bases and 5 bases respectively, with 11 bases between them. As DNA, the CDR3 is TGCGCCAGCAGCTTGGGTGAGGGTGAATATGGCTACACCTTC. This translates into CASSLGEGEYGYTF. The whole variable domain, filled in from reference TRBV5-1 and TRBJ1-2, reads KAGVTQTPRYLIKTRGQQVTLSCSPISGHRSVSWYQQTPGQGLQFLFEYFSETQRNKGNFPGRFSGRQFSNSRSEMNVSTLELGDSALYLCASSLGEGEYGYTFGSGTRLTVV.

The V and J genes are TRBV18 and TRBJ1-2, with TRBD1 matching over 10 bases. The CDR3 runs 15 residues. CDR1 is KGHSH, CDR2 LQKENI, per germline. Unmatched junction bases numbered 3, after V lost 2 bases and J lost 3 bases. The CDR3 region has the DNA TGTGCCAGCTCACCAGGGACAGGGGATCACTATGGCTACACCTTC. Translated: CASSPGTGDHYGYTF.

The V call is TRBV7-9, the J call TRBJ1-2; TRBD1 agrees at 8 bases. Per the germline V gene, CDR1 is SEHNR and CDR2 is FQNEAQ (reference sequence). Losses at the gene ends were 5 bases for V and 4 bases for J; bases not matched to a gene: 6. The CDR3 runs 14 residues. CDR3 residues: CASSPRGPGYGYTF. The CDR3 DNA sequence: TGTGCCAGCAGCCCCAGGGGGCCAGGCTATGGCTACACCTTC. Complete variable domain (other parts from reference TRBV7-9 and TRBJ1-2): DTGVSQNPRHKITKRGQNVTFRCDPISEHNRLYWYRQTLGQGPEFLTYFQNEAQLEKSRLLSDRFSAERPKGSFSTLEIQRTEQGDSAMYLCASSPRGPGYGYTFGSGTRLTVV.

This rearrangement joins TRBV12-3 or TRBV12-4 to TRBJ2-3, with 7 positions matching TRBD2. This CDR3 has 12 residues. The trim removed 3 bases at V and 8 bases at J, leaving 2 bases unmatched. The CDR3 DNA reads TGTGCCAGCAGTTTCTCTAGCGGTACGCAGTATTTT. Its protein is CASSFSSGTQYF.

The table lists this clone with a few counts. J is TRBJ1-1 and V is TRBV7-9; 7 nucleotides match TRBD1. Unmatched junction bases numbered 5, after V lost 7 bases and J lost 0 bases. Germline V gene data show CDR1 as SEHNR and CDR2 as FQNEAQ (reference sequence). CDR3 length: 14 amino acids. The CDR3 is CASTGTALNTEAFF. As DNA, the CDR3 is TGTGCCAGCACCGGGACAGCTTTGAACACTGAAGCTTTCTTT.

The chain has TRBV27 and TRBJ1-1, with unresolved D. The CDR3 covers 13 residues. V lost 5 bases and J lost 7, with 14 bases in between. Germline CDR1 and CDR2: MNHEY and SMNVEV (reference sequence). The CDR3 reads CASSPFRNLEAFF. In DNA, the CDR3 is TGTGCCAGCAGTCCGTTTAGAAATCTTGAAGCTTTCTTT.

This sequence joins TRBV7-9 and TRBJ2-4; D may be TRBD2 (5 bases). The CDR3 length is 15 residues. Trimming removed 1 base at V and 0 bases at J, with 7 bases between. Germline values: CDR1 SEHNR, CDR2 FQNEAQ (reference sequence). The CDR3 reads CASSLGGLAKNIQYF. The CDR3 DNA reads as TGTGCCAGCAGCTTAGGAGGGCTAGCCAAAAACATTCAGTACTTC.

The chain carries TRBV6-1 and TRBJ2-2, with unresolved D. Trimming stripped 4 bases from V and 5 bases from J, with 20 bases between. Per germline, CDR1 MNHNS and CDR2 SASEGT. CDR3 size: 17 residues. CDR3 nucleotide sequence: TGTGCCAGCAGTGCGGTAGACATTCTTGTTGGGACCGGGGAGCTGTTTTTT. This encodes CASSAVDILVGTGELFF.

The rearrangement joins TRBV4-1 to TRBJ1-6; 8 nucleotides line up with TRBD1. The CDR3 is 15 residues long. With V trimmed by 4 bases and J by 7 bases, 6 bases remained unmatched. Germline V gene sequence: CDR1 MGHRA, CDR2 YSYEKL. As DNA, the CDR3 is TGCGCCAGCAGCCCCGACAGGGGAGAGAATTCACCCCTCCACTTT. This sequence encodes CASSPDRGENSPLHF.

This chain uses TRBV7-3 with TRBJ2-7; D is uncertain. CDR1 is SGHTA, CDR2 FQGTGA, per germline. V lost 2 bases and J 6 bases, leaving 11 bases between the germline ends. This CDR3 has 13 residues. The CDR3 DNA reads TGTGCCAGCAGCTTATCCCGGTCTAGCGAGCAGTACTTC. Translating gives CASSLSRSSEQYF.

The J gene is TRBJ2-1, the V gene TRBV10-3, with D maybe TRBD2 (6 bases). Germline CDR1 and CDR2: ENHRY and SYGVKD. The V and J ends lost 1 base and 7 bases respectively, with 8 bases between them. The CDR3 is 13 residues long. CDR3 bases: TGTGCCATCAGTGAGTTTGGAGGGAATGAGCAGTTCTTC. This codes for CAISEFGGNEQFF.